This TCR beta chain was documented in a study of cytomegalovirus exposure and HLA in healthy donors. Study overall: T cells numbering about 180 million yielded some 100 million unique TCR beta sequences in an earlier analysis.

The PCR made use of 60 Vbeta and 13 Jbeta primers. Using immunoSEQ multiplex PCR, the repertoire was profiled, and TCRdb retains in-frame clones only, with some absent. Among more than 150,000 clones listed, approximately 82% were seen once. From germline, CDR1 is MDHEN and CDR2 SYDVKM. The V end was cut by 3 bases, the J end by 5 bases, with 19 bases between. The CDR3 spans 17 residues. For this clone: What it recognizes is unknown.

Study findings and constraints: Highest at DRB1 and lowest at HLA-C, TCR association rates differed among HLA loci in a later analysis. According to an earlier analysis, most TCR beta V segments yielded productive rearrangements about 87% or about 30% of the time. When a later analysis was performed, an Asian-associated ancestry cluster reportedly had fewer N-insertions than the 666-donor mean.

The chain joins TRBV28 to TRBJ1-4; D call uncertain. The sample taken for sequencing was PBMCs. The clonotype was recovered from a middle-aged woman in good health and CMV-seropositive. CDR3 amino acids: CASSFGPLGSGNEKLFF. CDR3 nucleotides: TGTGCCAGCAGTTTTGGCCCCCTCGGGAGCGGGAATGAAAAACTGTTTTTT.